This T cell receptor beta chain stems from a study of blood T cell repertoires in COVID-19. With 4 bases removed from V and 4 bases from J, the gap between germline ends came to 7 bases. The CDR3 runs to 13 residues. Germline values: CDR1 LNHDA, CDR2 SQIVND (reference sequence). Profiled with immunoSEQ multiplex PCR; TCRdb holds only in-frame clones, not every one. The repertoire consists of over 100,000 clones, with roughly 88% occurring once and the leading ten covering 0.83%. This clonotype originated in a woman between 65 and 79 years old with acute or convalescent COVID-19. Input material: peripheral blood. The rearrangement uses TRBV19 and TRBJ2-2; D is ambiguous. This CDR3 reads CASSKKSTGELFF. For the CDR3, the DNA is TGTGCCAGTAGTAAGAAGAGCACCGGGGAGCTGTTTTTT.